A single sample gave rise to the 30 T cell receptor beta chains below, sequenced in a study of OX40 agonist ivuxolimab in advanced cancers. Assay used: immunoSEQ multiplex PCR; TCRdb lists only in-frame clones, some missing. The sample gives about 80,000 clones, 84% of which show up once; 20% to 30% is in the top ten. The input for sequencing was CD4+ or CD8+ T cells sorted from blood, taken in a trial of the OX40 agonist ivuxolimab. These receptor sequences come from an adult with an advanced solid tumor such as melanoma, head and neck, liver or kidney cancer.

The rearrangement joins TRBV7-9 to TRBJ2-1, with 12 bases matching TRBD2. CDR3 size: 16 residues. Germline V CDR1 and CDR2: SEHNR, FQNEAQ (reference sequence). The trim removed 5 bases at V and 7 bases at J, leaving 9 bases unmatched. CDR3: CASSRPSGRGQNEQFF. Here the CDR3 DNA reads TGTGCCAGCAGCAGGCCTAGCGGGAGGGGCCAAAATGAGCAGTTCTTC.

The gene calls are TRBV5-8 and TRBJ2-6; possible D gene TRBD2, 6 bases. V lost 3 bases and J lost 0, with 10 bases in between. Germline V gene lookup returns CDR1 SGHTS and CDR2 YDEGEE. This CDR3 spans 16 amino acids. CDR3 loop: CASSWGLRSGANVLTF. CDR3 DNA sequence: TGTGCCAGCAGCTGGGGACTTCGCTCTGGGGCCAACGTCCTGACTTTC.

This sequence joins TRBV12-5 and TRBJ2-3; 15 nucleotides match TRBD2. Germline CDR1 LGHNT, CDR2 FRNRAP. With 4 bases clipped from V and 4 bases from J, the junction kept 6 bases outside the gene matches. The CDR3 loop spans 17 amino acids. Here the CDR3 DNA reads TGTGCTAGTGGTTCCCGGACTAGCGGGAGGGTGTCAGATACGCAGTATTTT. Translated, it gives CASGSRTSGRVSDTQYF.

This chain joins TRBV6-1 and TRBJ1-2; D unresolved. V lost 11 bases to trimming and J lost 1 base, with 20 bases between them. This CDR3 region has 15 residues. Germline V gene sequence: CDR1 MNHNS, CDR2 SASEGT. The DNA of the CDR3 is TGTGCCTACCTAAGGTGGAAGGGAGGTAACTATGGCTACACCTTC. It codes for CAYLRWKGGNYGYTF.

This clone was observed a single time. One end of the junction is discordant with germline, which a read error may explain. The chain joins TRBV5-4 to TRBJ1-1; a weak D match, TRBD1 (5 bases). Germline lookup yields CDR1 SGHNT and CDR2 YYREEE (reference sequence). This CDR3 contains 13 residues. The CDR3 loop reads CASSFRQNSEAFF. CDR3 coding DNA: TGTGCCAGCAGCTTTAGACAGAACTCTGAAGCTTTCTTT.

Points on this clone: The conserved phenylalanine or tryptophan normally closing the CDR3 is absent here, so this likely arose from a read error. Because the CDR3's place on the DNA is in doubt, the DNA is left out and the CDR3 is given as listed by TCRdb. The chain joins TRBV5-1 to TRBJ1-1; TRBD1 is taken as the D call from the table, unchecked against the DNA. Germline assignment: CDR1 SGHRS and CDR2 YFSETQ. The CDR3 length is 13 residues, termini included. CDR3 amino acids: CASSFSNMGDREL.

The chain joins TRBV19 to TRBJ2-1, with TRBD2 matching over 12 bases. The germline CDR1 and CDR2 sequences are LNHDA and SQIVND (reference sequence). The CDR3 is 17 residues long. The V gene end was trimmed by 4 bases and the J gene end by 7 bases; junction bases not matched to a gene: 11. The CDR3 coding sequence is TGTGCCAGTAGTACAGACGCCGGGACTAGCGGGCGTAATGAGCAGTTCTTC. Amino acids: CASSTDAGTSGRNEQFF.

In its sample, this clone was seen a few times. In DNA, the CDR3 is TGTGCCAGTAAGTGGACAGGGAACACTGAAGCTTTCTTT. Translated, it gives CASKWTGNTEAFF. The rearrangement uses TRBV19 and TRBJ1-1; 7 bases map to TRBD1. The V segment lost 7 bases and the J segment 1 base; nucleotides outside the gene matches: 3. CDR1 and CDR2 (germline): LNHDA, SQIVND (reference sequence). The CDR3 is made up of 13 amino acids.

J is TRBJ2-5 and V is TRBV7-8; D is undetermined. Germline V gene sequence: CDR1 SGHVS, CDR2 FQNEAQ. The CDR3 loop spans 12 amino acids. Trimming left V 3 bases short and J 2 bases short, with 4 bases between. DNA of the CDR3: TGTGCCAGCAGCTTCGGTCAAGAGACCCAGTACTTC. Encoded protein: CASSFGQETQYF. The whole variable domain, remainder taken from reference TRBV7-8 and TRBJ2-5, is GAGVSQSPRYKVAKRGQDVALRCDPISGHVSLFWYQQALGQGPEFLTYFQNEAQLDKSGLPSDRFFAERPEGSVSTLKIQRTQQEDSAVYLCASSFGQETQYFGPGTRLLVL.

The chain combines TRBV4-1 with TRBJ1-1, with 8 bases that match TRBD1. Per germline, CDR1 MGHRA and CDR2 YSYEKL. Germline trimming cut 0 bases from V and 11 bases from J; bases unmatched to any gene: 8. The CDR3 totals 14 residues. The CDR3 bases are TGCGCCAGCAGCCAAGAAATGGCAGGGGGCTATGCTTTCTTT. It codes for CASSQEMAGGYAFF.

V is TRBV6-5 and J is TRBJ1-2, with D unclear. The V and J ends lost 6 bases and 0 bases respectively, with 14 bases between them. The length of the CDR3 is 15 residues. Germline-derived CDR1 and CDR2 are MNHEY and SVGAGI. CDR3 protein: CASRQNTNTNYGYTF. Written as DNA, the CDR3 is TGTGCCAGCAGACAAAACACTAATACTAACTATGGCTACACCTTC.

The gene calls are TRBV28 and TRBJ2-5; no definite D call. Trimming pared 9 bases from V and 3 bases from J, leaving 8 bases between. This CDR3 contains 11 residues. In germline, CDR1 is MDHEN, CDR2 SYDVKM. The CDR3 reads CASGVEETQYF. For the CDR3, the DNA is TGTGCCAGTGGGGTAGAAGAGACCCAGTACTTC.

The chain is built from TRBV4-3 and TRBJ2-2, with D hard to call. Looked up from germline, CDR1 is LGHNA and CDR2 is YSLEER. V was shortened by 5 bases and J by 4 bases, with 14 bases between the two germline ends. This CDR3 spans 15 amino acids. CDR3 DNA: TGCGCCAGCAGCGGAAGGGTTGACGGCACCGGGGAGCTGTTTTTT. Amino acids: CASSGRVDGTGELFF.

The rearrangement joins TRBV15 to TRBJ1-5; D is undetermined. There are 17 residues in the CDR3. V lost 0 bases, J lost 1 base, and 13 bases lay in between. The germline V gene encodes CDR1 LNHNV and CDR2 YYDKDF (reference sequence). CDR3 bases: TGTGCCACCAGCAGAGAGGCGGGATCGGTGAGCAATCAGCCCCAGCATTTT. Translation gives CATSREAGSVSNQPQHF. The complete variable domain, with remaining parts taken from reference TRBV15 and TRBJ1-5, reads DAMVIQNPRYQVTQFGKPVTLSCSQTLNHNVMYWYQQKSSQAPKLLFHYYDKDFNNEADTPDNFQSRRPNTSFCFLDIRSPGLGDTAMYLCATSREAGSVSNQPQHFGDGTRLSIL.

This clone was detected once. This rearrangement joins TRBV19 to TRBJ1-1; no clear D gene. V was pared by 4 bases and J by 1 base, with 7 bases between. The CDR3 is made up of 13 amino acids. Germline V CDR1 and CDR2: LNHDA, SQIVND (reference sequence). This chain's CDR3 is CASSRGTNTEAFF. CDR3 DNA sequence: TGTGCCAGTAGTAGGGGTACGAACACTGAAGCTTTCTTT.

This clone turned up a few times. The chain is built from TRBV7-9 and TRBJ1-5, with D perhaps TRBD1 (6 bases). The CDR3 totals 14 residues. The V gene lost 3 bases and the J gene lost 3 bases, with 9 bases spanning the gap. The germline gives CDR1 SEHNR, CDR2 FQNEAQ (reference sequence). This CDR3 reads CASSLRGDNQPQHF. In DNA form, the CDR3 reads TGTGCCAGCAGCTTGAGGGGGGACAATCAGCCCCAGCATTTT.

The CDR3 DNA follows: TGTGCCAGTAGTCGTAGGACAGGAACTAATGAAAAACTGTTTTTT. Its protein is CASSRRTGTNEKLFF. The rearrangement uses TRBV19 and TRBJ1-4; TRBD1 agrees at 7 bases. V dropped 5 bases and J dropped 1; count of bases not matched to a gene: 4. This CDR3 contains 15 residues. Germline CDR1 and CDR2: LNHDA and SQIVND (reference sequence).

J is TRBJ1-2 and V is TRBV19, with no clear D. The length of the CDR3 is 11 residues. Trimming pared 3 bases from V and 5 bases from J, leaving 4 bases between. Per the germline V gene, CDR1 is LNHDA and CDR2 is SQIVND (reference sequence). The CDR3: CASSMQYGYTF. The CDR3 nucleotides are TGTGCCAGTAGTATGCAGTATGGCTACACCTTC.

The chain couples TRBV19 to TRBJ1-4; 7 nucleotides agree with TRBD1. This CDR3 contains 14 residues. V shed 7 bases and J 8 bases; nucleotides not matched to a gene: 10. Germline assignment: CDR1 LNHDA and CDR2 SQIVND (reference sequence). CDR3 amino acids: CASTRQGGLEKLFF. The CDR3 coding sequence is TGTGCCAGTACTCGACAGGGAGGATTAGAAAAACTGTTTTTT.

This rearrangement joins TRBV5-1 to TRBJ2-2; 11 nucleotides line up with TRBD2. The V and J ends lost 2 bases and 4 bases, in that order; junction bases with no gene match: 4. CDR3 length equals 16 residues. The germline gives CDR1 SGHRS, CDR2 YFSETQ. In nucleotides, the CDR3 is TGCGCCAGCAGCTTCCTAGCGGGAGGTACCACCGGGGAGCTGTTTTTT. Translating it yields CASSFLAGGTTGELFF.

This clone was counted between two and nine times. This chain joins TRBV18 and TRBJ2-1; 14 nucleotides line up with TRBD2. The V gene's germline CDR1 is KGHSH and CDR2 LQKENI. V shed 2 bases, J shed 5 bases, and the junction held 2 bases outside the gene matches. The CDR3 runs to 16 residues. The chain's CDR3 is CASSPAGLAGDNEQFF. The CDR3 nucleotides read TGTGCCAGCTCACCAGCGGGACTAGCGGGAGACAATGAGCAGTTCTTC.

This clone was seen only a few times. The CDR3 DNA reads as TGCGCCAGCAGCTTGGCAGGGTTTGGCTACACCTTC. Translated: CASSLAGFGYTF. The chain couples TRBV5-1 to TRBJ1-2, with D possibly being TRBD1 (5 bases). Trimming stripped 0 bases from V and 7 bases from J, with 7 bases between. Germline V CDR1 and CDR2: SGHRS, YFSETQ. This CDR3 contains 12 residues.

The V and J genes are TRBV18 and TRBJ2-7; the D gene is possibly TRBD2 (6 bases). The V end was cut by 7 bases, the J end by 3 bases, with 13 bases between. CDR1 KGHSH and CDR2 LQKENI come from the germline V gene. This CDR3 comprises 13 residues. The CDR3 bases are TGTGCCAGCTGCGGGGACGTGATCTACGAGCAGTACTTC. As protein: CASCGDVIYEQYF.

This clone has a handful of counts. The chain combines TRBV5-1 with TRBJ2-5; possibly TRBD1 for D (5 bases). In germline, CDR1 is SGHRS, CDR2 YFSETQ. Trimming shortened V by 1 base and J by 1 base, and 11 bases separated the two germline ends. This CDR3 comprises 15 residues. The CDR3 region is CASSLNQGFQETQYF. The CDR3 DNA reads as TGCGCCAGCAGCTTGAATCAGGGTTTCCAAGAGACCCAGTACTTC.

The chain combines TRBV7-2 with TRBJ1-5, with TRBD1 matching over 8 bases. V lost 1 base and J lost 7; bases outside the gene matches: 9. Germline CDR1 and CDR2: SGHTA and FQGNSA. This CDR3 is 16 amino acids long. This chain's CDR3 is CASSLDLGQGGQPQHF. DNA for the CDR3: TGTGCCAGCAGCTTAGATCTTGGACAGGGCGGCCAGCCCCAGCATTTT.

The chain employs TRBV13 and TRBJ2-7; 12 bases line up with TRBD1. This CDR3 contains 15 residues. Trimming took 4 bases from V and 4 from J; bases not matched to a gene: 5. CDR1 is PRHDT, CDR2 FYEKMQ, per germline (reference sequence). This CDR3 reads CASSSAGQGAYEQYF. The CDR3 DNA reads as TGTGCCAGCAGCTCAGCGGGACAGGGGGCGTACGAGCAGTACTTC.

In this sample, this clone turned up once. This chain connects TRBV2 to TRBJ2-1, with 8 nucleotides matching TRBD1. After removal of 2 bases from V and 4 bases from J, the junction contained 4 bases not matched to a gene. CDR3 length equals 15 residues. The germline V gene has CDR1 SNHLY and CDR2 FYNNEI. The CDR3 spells CASSEQGASYNEQFF. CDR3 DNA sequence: TGTGCCAGCAGTGAACAGGGGGCGTCGTACAATGAGCAGTTCTTC. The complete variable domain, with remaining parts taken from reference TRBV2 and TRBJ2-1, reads EPEVTQTPSHQVTQMGQEVILRCVPISNHLYFYWYRQILGQKVEFLVSFYNNEISEKSEIFDDQFSVERPDGSNFTLKIRSTKLEDSAMYFCASSEQGASYNEQFFGPGTRLTVL.

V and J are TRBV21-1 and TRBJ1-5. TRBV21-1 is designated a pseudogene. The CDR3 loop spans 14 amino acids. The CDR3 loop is CASSNEKVNQPQHF. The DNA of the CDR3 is TGTGCCAGCAGCAACGAAAAGGTCAATCAGCCCCAGCATTTT.

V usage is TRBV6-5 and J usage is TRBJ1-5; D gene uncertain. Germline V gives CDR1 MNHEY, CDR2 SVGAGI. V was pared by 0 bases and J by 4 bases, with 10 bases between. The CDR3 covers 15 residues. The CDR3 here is CASSYSRSGNQPQHF. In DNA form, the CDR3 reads TGTGCCAGCAGTTACTCGAGATCAGGTAATCAGCCCCAGCATTTT.

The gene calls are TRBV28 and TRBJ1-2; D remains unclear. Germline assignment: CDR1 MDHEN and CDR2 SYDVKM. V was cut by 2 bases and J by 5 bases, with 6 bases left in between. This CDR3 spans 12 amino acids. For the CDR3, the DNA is TGTGCCAGCAGTTTAGAAGGATATGGCTACACCTTC. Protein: CASSLEGYGYTF.